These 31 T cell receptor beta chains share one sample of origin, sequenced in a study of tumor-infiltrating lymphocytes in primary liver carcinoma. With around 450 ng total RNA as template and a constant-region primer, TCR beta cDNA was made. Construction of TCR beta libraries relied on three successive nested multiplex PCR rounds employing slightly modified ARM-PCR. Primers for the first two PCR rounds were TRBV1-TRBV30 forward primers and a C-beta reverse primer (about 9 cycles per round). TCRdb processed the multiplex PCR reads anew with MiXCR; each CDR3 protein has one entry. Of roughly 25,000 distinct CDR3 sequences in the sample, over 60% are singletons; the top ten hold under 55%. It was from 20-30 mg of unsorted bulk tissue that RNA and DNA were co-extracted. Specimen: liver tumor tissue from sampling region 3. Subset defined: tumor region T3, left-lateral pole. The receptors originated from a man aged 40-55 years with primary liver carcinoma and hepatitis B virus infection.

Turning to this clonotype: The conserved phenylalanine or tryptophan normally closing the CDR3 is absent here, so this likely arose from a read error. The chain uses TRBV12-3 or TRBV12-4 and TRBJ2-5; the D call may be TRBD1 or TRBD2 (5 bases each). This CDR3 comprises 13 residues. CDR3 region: CASSLTIGGTQYI. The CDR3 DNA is TGTGCCAGTAGTTTAACGATTGGGGGGACCCAGTACATC.

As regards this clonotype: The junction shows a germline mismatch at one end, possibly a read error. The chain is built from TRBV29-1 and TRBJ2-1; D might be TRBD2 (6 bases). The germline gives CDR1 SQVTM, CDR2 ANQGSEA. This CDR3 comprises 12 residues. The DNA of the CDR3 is TGCAGCCTCCGACTGGGAGGTAATGAGCAATCCTTC. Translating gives CSLRLGGNEQSF.

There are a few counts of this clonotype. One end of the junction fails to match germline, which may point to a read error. For the CDR3, the DNA is TGTAGCGTACGGGACGACATGATGGAGCAGTGCTTC. Protein: CSVRDDMMEQCF. The chain employs TRBV29-1 and TRBJ2-7; D tentatively fits TRBD1 or TRBD2 (5 bases each). The CDR3 loop spans 12 amino acids. Germline values: CDR1 SQVTM, CDR2 ANQGSEA.

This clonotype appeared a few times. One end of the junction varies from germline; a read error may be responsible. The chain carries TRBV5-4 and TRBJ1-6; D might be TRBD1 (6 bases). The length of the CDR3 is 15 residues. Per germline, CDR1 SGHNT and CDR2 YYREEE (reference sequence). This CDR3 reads CTSSLSQGNSSPLHF. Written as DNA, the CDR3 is TGTACCAGTAGCCTATCGCAGGGGAATAGTTCACCCCTCCACTTT.

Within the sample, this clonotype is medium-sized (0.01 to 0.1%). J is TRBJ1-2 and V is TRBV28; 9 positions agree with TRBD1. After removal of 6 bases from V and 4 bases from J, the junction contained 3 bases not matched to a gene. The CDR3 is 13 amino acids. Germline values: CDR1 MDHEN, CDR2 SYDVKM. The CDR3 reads CASSLTGGYGYTF. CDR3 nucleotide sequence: TGTGCCAGCAGCCTGACAGGGGGCTATGGCTACACCTTC.

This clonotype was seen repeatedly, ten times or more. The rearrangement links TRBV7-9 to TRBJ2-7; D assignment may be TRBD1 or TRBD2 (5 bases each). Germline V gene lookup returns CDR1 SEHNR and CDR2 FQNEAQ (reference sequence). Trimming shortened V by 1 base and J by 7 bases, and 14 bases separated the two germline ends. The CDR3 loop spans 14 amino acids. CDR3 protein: CASSLGGSLEEQYF. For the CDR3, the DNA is TGTGCCAGCAGCTTAGGGGGGTCCCTTGAGGAGCAGTACTTC. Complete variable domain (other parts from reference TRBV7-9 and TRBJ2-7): DTGVSQNPRHKITKRGQNVTFRCDPISEHNRLYWYRQTLGQGPEFLTYFQNEAQLEKSRLLSDRFSAERPKGSFSTLEIQRTEQGDSAMYLCASSLGGSLEEQYFGPGTRLTVT.

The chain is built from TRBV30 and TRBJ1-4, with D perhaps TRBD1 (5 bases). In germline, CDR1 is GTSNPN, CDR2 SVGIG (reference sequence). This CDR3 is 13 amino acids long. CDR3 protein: CAWGGTENEKLFF. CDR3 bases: TGTGCTTGGGGCGGAACAGAAAATGAAAAACTGTTTTTT.

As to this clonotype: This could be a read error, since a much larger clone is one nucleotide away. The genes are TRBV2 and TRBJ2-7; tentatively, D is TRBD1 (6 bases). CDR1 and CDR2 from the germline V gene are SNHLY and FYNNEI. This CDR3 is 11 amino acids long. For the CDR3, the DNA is TGTGACAGTTTACAGGGACACGAGCAGTACTTC. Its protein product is CDSLQGHEQYF.

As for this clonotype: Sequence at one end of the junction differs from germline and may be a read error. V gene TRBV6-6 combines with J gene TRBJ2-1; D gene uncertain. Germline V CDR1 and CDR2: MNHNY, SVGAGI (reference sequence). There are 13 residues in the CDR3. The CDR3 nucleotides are TGTGTCAGCAGTTACTTCAGAGACAATGAACAGTTCTTC. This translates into CVSSYFRDNEQFF.

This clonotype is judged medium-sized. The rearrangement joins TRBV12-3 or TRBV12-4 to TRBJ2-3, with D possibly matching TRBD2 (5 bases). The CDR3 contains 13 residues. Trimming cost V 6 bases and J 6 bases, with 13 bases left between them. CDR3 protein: CASSLRGGDTQYF. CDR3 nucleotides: TGTGCCAGCAGCTTACGGGGTGGGGATACGCAGTATTTT.

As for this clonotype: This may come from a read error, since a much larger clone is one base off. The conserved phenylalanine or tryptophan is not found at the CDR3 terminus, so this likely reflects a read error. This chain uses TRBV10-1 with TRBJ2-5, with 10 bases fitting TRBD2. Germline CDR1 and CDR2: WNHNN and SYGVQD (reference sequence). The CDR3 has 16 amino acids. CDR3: CANSESSSGGVETQYL. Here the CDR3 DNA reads TGCGCCAACAGTGAGTCGTCCAGCGGGGGGGTGGAGACCCAGTACCTC.

As DNA, the CDR3 is TGTATCAGCAGGACTGCCGGCACCGGGGAGCTGTTTTTT. Translated, it gives CISRTAGTGELFF. The gene calls are TRBV5-4 and TRBJ2-2; the D gene is possibly TRBD2 (5 bases). This CDR3 spans 13 amino acids. Germline assignment: CDR1 SGHNT and CDR2 YYREEE (reference sequence).

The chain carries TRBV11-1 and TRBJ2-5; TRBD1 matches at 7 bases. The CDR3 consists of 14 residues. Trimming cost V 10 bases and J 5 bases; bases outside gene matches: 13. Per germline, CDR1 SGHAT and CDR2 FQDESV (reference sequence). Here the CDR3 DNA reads TGTGCCATCATTGGACAGGTGGAGCTGGAGACCCAGTACTTC. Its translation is CAIIGQVELETQYF.

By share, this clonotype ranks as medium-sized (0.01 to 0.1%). CDR3 residues: CASSSGGPGQKVYGYTF. The DNA of the CDR3 is TGTGCCAGCAGTTCTGGGGGACCGGGGCAGAAAGTCTATGGCTACACCTTC. The genes are TRBV12-3 or TRBV12-4 and TRBJ1-2, with D possibly being TRBD1 (5 bases). Deletions cut 4 bases from V and 4 bases from J, with 22 bases between. CDR3 size: 17 residues.

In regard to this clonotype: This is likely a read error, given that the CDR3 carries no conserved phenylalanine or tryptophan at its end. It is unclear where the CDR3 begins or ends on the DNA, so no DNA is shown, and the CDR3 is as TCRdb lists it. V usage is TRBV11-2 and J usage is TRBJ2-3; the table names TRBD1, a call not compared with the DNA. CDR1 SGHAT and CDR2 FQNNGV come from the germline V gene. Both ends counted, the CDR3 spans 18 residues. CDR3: CASSLAGATSSNTDTRYV.

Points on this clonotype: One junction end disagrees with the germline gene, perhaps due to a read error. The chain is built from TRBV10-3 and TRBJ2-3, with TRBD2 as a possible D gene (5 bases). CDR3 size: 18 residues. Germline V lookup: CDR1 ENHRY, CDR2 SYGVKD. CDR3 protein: CAVSEPLRLTGTTDTQYF. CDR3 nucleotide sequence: TGTGCCGTCAGTGAACCCCTCCGACTAACGGGAACCACAGATACGCAGTATTTT.

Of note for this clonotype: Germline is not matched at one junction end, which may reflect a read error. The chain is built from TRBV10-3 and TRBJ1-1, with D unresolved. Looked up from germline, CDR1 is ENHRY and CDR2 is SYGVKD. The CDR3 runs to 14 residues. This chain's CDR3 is CAIRAREGHTDAFF. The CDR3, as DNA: TGTGCCATCAGAGCCCGGGAGGGTCACACTGACGCTTTCTTT.

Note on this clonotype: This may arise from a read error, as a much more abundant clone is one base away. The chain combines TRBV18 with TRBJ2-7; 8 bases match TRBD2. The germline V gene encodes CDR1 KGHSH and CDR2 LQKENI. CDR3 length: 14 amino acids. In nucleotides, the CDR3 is TGTGCCAGCTCACCGGGCGCGGGAGGATATGAGCTGTACTTC. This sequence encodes CASSPGAGGYELYF.

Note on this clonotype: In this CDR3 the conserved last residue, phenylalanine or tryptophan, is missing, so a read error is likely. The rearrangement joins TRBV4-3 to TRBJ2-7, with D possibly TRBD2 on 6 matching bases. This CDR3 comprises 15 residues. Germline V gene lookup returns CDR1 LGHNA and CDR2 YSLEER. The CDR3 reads CASSQDRGTPYEQYL. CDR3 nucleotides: TGCGCCAGCAGCCAAGATCGGGGGACTCCCTATGAGCAGTACTTA.

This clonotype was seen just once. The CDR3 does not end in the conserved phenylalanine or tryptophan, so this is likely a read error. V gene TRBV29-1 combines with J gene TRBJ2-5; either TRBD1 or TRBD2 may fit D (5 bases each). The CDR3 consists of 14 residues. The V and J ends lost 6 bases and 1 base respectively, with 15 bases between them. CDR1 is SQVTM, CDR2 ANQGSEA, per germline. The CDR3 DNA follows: TGCAGCGTCAGGGTCGAGGGGTTCCAAGAGACCCAGTACCTC. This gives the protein CSVRVEGFQETQYL.

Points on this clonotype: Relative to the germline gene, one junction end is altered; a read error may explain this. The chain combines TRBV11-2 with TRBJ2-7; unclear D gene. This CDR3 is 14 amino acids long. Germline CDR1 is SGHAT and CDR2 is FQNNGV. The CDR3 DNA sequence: TGTGCCTGCAGCTTATTAAGGCAAAACCACGAGCAGTACTTC. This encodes CACSLLRQNHEQYF.

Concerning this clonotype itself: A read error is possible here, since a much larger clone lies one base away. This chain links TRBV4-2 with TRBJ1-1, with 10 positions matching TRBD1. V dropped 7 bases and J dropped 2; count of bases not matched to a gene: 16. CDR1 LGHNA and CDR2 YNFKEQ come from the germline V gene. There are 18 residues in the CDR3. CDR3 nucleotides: TGTGCCAGCAACACTCACCGGGACAGGGGAATTTTCAACACTGAAGCTTTCTTT. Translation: CASNTHRDRGIFNTEAFF.

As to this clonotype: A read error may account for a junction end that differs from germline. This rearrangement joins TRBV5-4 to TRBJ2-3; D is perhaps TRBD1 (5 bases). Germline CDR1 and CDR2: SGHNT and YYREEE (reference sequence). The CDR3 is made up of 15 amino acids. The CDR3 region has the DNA TGTGCCAGCAGCTTGGATCAGGGTCGCACAGATACGCAGTGTTTT. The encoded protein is CASSLDQGRTDTQCF.

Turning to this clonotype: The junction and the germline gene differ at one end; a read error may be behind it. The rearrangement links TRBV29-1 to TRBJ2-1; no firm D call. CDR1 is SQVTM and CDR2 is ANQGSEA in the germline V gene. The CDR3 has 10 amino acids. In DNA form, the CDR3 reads TGCAGCGTTTACCGCAATGAGCAGTGTTTC. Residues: CSVYRNEQCF.

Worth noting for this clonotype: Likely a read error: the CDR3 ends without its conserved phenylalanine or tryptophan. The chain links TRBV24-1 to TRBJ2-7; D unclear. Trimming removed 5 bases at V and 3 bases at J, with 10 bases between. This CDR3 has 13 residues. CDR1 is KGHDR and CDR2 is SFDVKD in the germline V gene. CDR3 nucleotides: TGTGCCACCAGTGGCGGTAGCTTCTACGAGCAGTACATC. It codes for CATSGGSFYEQYI.

Written as DNA, the CDR3 is TGCAGCGTGAGAGCCGGGGGTTTTATTCAGCCCCAGTATTTT. Translated, it gives CSVRAGGFIQPQYF. The chain carries TRBV29-1 and TRBJ1-5, with D perhaps matching TRBD2 (6 bases). The J call is doubtful: the DNA matches TRBJ2-3 better. This CDR3 has 14 residues. Germline CDR1 and CDR2: SQVTM and ANQGSEA.

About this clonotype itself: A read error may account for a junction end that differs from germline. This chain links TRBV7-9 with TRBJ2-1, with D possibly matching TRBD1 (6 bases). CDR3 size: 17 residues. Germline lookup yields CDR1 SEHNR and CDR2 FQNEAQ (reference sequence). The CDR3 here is CVSSLSYQGPKANEQFF. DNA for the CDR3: TGTGTCAGCAGCTTATCATATCAGGGGCCTAAAGCAAATGAGCAGTTCTTC.

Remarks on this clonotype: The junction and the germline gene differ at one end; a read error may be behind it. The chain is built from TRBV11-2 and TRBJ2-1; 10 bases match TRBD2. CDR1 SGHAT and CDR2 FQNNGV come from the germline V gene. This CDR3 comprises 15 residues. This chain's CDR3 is CASSLQREGLGEQLF. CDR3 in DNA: TGTGCCAGTAGCCTCCAGCGGGAGGGATTGGGTGAGCAGCTCTTC.

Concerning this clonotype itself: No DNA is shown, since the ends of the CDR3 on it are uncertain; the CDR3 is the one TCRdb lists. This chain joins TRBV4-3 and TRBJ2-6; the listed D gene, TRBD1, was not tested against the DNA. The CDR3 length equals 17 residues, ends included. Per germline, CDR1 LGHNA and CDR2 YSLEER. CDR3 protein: CASSQVAGGAGANVTTF.

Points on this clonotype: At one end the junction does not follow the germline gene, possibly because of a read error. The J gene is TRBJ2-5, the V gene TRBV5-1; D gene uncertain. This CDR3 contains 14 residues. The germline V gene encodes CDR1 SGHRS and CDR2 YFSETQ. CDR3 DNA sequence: TGCACCAGCAGCCATAGGACGGCTCAAGAGACCCAGTACTTC. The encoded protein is CTSSHRTAQETQYF.

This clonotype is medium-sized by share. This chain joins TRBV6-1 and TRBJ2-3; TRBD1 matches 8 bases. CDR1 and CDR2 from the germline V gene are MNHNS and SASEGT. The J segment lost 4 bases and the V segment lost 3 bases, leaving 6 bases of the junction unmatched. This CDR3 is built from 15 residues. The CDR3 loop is CASSDETGVADTQYF. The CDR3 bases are TGTGCCAGCAGTGATGAGACAGGGGTGGCAGATACGCAGTATTTT.